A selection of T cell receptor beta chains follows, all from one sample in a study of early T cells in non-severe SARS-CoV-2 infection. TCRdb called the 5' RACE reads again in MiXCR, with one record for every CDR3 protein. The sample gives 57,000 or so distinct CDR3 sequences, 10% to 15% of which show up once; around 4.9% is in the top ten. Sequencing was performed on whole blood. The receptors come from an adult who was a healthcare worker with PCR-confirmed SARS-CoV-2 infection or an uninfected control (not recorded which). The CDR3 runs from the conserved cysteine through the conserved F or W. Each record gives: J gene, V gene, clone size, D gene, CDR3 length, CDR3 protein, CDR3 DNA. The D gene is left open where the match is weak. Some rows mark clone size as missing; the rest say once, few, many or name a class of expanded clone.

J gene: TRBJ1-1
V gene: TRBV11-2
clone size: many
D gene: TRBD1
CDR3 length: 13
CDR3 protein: CASSRDRDTEAFF
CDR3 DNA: TGTGCCAGCAGCCGCGACAGGGACACTGAAGCTTTCTTT

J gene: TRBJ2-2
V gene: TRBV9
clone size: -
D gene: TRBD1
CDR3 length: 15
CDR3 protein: CASSDRDRETGELFF
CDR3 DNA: TGTGCCAGCAGCGACCGGGACAGGGAGACCGGGGAGCTGTTTTTT

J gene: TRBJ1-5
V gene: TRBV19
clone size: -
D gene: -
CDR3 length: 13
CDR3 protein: CASSNVGNQPQHF
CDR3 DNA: TGTGCCAGTAGTAATGTGGGGAATCAGCCCCAGCATTTT

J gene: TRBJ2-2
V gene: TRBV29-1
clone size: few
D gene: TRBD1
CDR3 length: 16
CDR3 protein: CSVSGDRESNTGELFF
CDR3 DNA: TGCAGCGTTAGTGGTGACAGGGAATCAAACACCGGGGAGCTGTTTTTT

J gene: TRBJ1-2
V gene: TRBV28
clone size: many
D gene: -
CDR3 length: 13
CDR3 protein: CATHTGRRDGYTF
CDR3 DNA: TGTGCCACCCACACAGGGAGGAGGGATGGCTACACCTTC

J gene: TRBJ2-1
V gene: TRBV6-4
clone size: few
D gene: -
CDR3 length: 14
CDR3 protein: CASSDSIGAQEQFF
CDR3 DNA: TGTGCCAGCAGTGACTCGATCGGGGCCCAGGAGCAGTTCTTC

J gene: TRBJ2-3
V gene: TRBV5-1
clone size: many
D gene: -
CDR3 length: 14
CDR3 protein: CASSLGIGTDTQYF
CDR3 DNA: TGCGCCAGCAGCCTAGGAATCGGCACAGATACGCAGTATTTT

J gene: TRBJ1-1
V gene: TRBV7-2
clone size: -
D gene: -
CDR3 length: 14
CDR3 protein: CASSSHQGGTEAFF
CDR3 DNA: TGTGCCAGCAGCTCCCACCAGGGTGGCACTGAAGCTTTCTTT

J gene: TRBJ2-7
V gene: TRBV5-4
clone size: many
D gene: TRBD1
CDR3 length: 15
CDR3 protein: CASSLVTGGKSEQYF
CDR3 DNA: TGTGCCAGCAGCTTGGTGACAGGGGGCAAATCCGAGCAGTACTTC

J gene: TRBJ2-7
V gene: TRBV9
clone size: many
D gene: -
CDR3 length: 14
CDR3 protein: CASSVAEAGYEQYF
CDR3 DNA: TGTGCCAGCAGCGTAGCAGAGGCAGGATACGAGCAGTACTTC

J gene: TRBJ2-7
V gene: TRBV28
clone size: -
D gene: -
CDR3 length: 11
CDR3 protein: CASRSSYEQYF
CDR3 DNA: TGTGCCAGCCGTAGCAGCTACGAGCAGTACTTC

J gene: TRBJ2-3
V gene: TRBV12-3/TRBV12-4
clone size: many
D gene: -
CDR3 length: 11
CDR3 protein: CASRLGDTQYF
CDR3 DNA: TGTGCCAGCAGGTTAGGTGATACGCAGTATTTT

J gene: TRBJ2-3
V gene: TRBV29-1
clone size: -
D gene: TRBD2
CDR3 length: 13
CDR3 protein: CSVGAGLTDTQYF
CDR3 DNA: TGCAGCGTTGGAGCGGGGCTTACAGATACGCAGTATTTT

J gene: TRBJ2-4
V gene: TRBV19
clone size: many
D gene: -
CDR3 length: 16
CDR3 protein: CASSIPSADFKNIQYF
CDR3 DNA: TGTGCCAGTAGTATACCCTCGGCAGACTTCAAAAACATTCAGTACTTC

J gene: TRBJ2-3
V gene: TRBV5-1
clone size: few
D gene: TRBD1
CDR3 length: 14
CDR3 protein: CASSPGTGPDTQYF
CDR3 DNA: TGCGCCAGCAGCCCAGGGACAGGGCCAGATACGCAGTATTTT

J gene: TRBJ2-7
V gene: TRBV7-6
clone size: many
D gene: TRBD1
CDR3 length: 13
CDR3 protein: CASSLGQIYEQYF
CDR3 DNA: TGTGCCAGCAGCTTGGGACAGATCTACGAGCAGTACTTC

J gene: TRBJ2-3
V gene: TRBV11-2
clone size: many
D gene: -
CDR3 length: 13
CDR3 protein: CASSLASYDTQYF
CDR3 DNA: TGTGCCAGCAGCTTAGCCTCCTATGATACGCAGTATTTT

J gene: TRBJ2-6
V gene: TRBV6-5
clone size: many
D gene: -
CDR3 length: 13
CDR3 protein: CASSSGTANVLTF
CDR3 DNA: TGTGCCAGCAGCTCCGGGACAGCCAACGTCCTGACTTTC

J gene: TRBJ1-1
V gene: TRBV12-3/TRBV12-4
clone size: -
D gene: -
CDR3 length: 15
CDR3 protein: CASSLLGVGVTEAFF
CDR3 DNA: TGTGCCAGCAGTTTACTGGGGGTTGGGGTCACTGAAGCTTTCTTT

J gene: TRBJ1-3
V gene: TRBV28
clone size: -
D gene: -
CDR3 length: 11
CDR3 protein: CASSLGYTIYF
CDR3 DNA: TGTGCCAGCAGCCTGGGATACACCATATATTTT

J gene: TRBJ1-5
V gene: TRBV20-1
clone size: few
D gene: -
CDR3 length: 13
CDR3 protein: CSAQPGPNQPQHF
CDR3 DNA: TGCAGTGCTCAGCCAGGGCCCAATCAGCCCCAGCATTTT

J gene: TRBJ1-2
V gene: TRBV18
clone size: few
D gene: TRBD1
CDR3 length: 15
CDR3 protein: CASSLIPGQEDGYTF
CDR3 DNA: TGTGCCAGCTCACTCATACCGGGACAGGAGGATGGCTACACCTTC

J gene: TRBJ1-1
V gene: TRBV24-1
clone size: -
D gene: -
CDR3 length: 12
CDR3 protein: CATSNRDTEAFF
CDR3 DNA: TGTGCCACCAGCAACAGGGATACTGAAGCTTTCTTT

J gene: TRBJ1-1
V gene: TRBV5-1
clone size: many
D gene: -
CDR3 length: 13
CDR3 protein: CASSSESSTEAFF
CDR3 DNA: TGCGCCAGCAGCTCTGAATCGAGCACTGAAGCTTTCTTT

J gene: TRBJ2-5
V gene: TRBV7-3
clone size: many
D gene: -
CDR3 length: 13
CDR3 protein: CASSADLGETQYF
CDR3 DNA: TGTGCCAGCAGCGCCGACCTGGGGGAGACCCAGTACTTC

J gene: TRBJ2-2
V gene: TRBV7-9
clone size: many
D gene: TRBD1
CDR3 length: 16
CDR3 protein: CASPIGTGALTGELFF
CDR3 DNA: TGTGCCAGCCCCATCGGGACAGGGGCTCTGACCGGGGAGCTGTTTTTT

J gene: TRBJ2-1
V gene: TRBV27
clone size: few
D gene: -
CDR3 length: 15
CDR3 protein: CASSFTRGGKNEQFF
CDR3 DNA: TGTGCCAGCAGCTTCACTCGTGGGGGCAAAAATGAGCAGTTCTTC

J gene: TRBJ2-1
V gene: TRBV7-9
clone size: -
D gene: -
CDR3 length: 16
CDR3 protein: CASSSNRDGRPNEQFF
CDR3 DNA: TGTGCCAGCAGCTCCAACCGGGACGGAAGGCCCAATGAGCAGTTCTTC

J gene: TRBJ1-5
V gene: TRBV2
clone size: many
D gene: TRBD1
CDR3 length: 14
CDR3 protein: CASSRDRDNQPQHF
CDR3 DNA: TGTGCCAGCAGTCGGGACAGGGACAATCAGCCCCAGCATTTT

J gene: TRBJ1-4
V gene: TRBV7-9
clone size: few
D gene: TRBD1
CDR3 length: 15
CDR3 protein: CASSSSQGAAEKLFF
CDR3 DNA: TGTGCCAGCAGCTCCTCACAGGGGGCGGCTGAAAAACTGTTTTTT

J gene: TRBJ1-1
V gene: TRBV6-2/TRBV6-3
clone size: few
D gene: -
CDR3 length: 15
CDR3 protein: CASVTVEGGVAEAFF
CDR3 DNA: TGTGCCAGCGTTACTGTCGAGGGGGGCGTCGCTGAAGCTTTCTTT

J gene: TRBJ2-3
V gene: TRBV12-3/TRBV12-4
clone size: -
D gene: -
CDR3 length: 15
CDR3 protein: CASSPASWSSDTQYF
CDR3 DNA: TGTGCCAGCAGTCCGGCTAGCTGGAGCTCAGATACGCAGTATTTT

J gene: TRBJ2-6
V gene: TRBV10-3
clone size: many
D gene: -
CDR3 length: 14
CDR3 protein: CAIRGTAGANVLTF
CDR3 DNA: TGTGCCATCAGGGGGACGGCTGGGGCCAACGTCCTGACTTTC

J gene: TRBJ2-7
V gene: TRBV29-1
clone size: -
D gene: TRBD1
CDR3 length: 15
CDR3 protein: CSVSNDRGLTYEQYF
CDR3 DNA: TGCAGCGTCTCAAACGACAGGGGATTGACCTACGAGCAGTACTTC

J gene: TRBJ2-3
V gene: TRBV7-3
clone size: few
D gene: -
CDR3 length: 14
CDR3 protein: CASSLYGGTDTQYF
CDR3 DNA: TGTGCCAGCAGCTTATACGGAGGCACAGATACGCAGTATTTT

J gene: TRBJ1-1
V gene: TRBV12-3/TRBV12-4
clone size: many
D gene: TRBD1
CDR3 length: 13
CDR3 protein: CASTPRGRGEAFF
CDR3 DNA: TGTGCCAGCACACCGAGGGGGCGGGGTGAAGCTTTCTTT

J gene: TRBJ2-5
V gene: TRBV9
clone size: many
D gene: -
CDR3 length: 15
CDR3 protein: CASSVFNGLQETQYF
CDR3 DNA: TGTGCCAGCAGCGTATTTAACGGCTTGCAAGAGACCCAGTACTTC

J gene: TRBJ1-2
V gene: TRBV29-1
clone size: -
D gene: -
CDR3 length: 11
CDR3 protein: CSVDRVYGYTF
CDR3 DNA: TGCAGCGTTGACAGGGTCTATGGCTACACCTTC

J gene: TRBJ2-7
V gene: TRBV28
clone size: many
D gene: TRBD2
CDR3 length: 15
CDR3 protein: CASRESGTSRGEQYF
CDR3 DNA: TGTGCCAGCAGAGAAAGCGGGACCTCTCGGGGTGAGCAGTACTTC

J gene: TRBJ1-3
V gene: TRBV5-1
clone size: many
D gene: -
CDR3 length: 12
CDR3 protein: CASRDSGNTIYF
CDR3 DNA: TGCGCCAGCAGGGACTCTGGAAACACCATATATTTT

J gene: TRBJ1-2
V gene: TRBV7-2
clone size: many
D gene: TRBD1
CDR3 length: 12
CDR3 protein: CASSWDSYGYTF
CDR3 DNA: TGTGCCAGCAGCTGGGACAGCTATGGCTACACCTTC

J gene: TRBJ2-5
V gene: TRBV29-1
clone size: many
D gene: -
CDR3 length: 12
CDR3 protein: CSVDRGRETQYF
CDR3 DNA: TGCAGCGTTGACAGGGGCCGAGAGACCCAGTACTTC

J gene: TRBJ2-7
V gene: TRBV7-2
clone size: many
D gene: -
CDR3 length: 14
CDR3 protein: CASSLEGPGDEQYF
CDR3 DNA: TGTGCCAGCAGCTTAGAAGGACCAGGGGACGAGCAGTACTTC

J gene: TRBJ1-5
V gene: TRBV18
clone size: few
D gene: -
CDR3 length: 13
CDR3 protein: CASSPGENQPQHF
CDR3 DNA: TGTGCCAGCTCACCCGGAGAAAATCAGCCCCAGCATTTT

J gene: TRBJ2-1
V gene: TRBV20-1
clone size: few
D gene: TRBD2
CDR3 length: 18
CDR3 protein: CSAYGSGTSGENYNEQFF
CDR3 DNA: TGCAGTGCTTACGGTTCCGGGACTAGCGGAGAGAACTACAATGAGCAGTTCTTC